The 3 T cell receptor beta chains below all came from one sample that was sequenced in a study of Graves' ophthalmopathy and Graves' hyperthyroidism. TCR beta CDR3 amplification used RNA transcripts. The authors performed first-round RT-PCR with HTBI primers and then a second-round multiplex PCR. One entry per CDR3 protein, called by TCRdb with MiXCR from the multiplex PCR reads. The sample lists some 390,000 distinct CDR3 sequences, about 16% seen once, with around 1.6% in the top ten. Sequenced material: peripheral blood. The receptor source for this set is a woman aged 18-29 years with Graves' ophthalmopathy.

This clonotype was found many times. The chain combines TRBV28 with TRBJ2-2, with 9 bases fitting TRBD2. Germline V gives CDR1 MDHEN, CDR2 SYDVKM. The CDR3 sequence is 15 residues long. J was trimmed by 5 bases and V by 5 bases; bases with no gene match: 6. CDR3 amino acids: CASSLAGRGTGELFF. The CDR3 region has the DNA TGTGCCAGCAGTCTAGCGGGAAGGGGGACCGGGGAGCTGTTTTTT. Full variable domain (outside the CDR3, taken from reference TRBV28 and TRBJ2-2): DVKVTQSSRYLVKRTGEKVFLECVQDMDHENMFWYRQDPGLGLRLIYFSYDVKMKEKGDIPEGYSVSREKKERFSLILESASTNQTSMYLCASSLAGRGTGELFFGEGSRLTVL.

The chain joins TRBV19 to TRBJ2-5; 7 bases fit TRBD1. This CDR3 comprises 16 residues. Germline loops: CDR1 LNHDA, CDR2 SQIVND (reference sequence). V was clipped by 10 bases and J by 0 bases; unmatched bases: 14. In DNA, the CDR3 is TGTGCCACCCTCCCGGGACAGAGTTTTAACCAAGAGACCCAGTACTTC. Amino acid sequence: CATLPGQSFNQETQYF. The variable domain in full, with the rest retrieved from reference TRBV19 and TRBJ2-5, is DGGITQSPKYLFRKEGQNVTLSCEQNLNHDAMYWYRQDPGQGLRLIYYSQIVNDFQKGDIAEGYSVSREKKESFPLTVTSAQKNPTAFYLCATLPGQSFNQETQYFGPGTRLLVL.

The chain couples TRBV4-2 to TRBJ1-5, with D tentatively TRBD1 (6 bases). Trimming pared 0 bases from V and 2 bases from J, leaving 11 bases between. Germline V CDR1 and CDR2: LGHNA, YNFKEQ. This CDR3 is built from 16 residues. CDR3 nucleotides: TGTGCCAGCAGCCAAGATTTACGGACAGGCAATCAGCCCCAGCATTTT. It codes for CASSQDLRTGNQPQHF.